Presented here are 14 T cell receptor beta chains from one specimen sequenced in a study of control samples from healthy donors and cancer patients. Clones were sequenced by immunoSEQ multiplex PCR, and TCRdb holds only the in-frame ones, with some missing. The data hold roughly 130,000 clones, with more than 85% observed a single time. The sequencing input was blood. These receptors all come from a man aged 18 to 30 in good health.

The rearrangement links TRBV27 to TRBJ1-4; D is possibly TRBD1 (6 bases). In germline, CDR1 is MNHEY, CDR2 SMNVEV (reference sequence). CDR3 length: 12 amino acids. The V end lost 3 bases, the J end lost 9 bases, and 8 bases lay between the germline ends. The CDR3 DNA reads as TGTGCCAGCAGTTTTACAGGGAAAAAACTGTTTTTT. Amino acids: CASSFTGKKLFF. Drawing the rest from reference TRBV27 and TRBJ1-4, the complete variable domain is EAQVTQNPRYLITVTGKKLTVTCSQNMNHEYMSWYRQDPGLGLRQIYYSMNVEVTDKGDVPEGYKVSRKEKRNFPLILESPSPNQTSLYFCASSFTGKKLFFGSGTQLSVL.

This rearrangement joins TRBV5-1 to TRBJ2-3; TRBD1 aligns across 8 bases. This CDR3 contains 14 residues. Germline CDR1 SGHRS, CDR2 YFSETQ. With 5 bases clipped from V and 5 bases from J, the junction kept 7 bases outside the gene matches. CDR3 region: CASRAAGGGDTQYF. CDR3 coding DNA: TGCGCCAGCAGGGCGGCAGGGGGCGGAGATACGCAGTATTTT.

There are a few counts of this clone. This sequence joins TRBV29-1 and TRBJ1-1, with D unclear. The CDR3 consists of 10 residues. CDR1 and CDR2 (germline): SQVTM, ANQGSEA. Trimming shortened V by 4 bases and J by 7 bases, and 7 bases separated the two germline ends. CDR3: CSVVTGEAFF. In DNA form, the CDR3 reads TGCAGCGTTGTGACGGGTGAAGCTTTCTTT.

V usage is TRBV2 and J usage is TRBJ1-5, with TRBD1 as a possible D gene (5 bases). Germline V gene sequence: CDR1 SNHLY, CDR2 FYNNEI. Deletions cut 6 bases from V and 0 bases from J, with 12 bases between. The CDR3 length is 15 residues. The CDR3 is CASSWEGVSNQPQHF. The CDR3 DNA reads as TGTGCCAGCAGCTGGGAAGGGGTTAGCAATCAGCCCCAGCATTTT.

J is TRBJ2-1 and V is TRBV7-2, with 9 bases that match TRBD2. The CDR3 runs to 17 residues. Germline V gives CDR1 SGHTA, CDR2 FQGNSA. With V trimmed by 4 bases and J by 2 bases, 9 bases remained unmatched. CDR3 DNA: TGTGCCAGCAGCTCTTTGGGGGCTAGCGGGGCCTACAATGAGCAGTTCTTC. It codes for CASSSLGASGAYNEQFF.

V is TRBV6-5 and J is TRBJ1-4, with 9 nucleotides matching TRBD1. Germline loops: CDR1 MNHEY, CDR2 SVGAGI. V shed 6 bases, J shed 6 bases, and the junction held 8 bases outside the gene matches. The CDR3 covers 15 residues. The CDR3 loop is CASRGTGTRDEKLFF. DNA for the CDR3: TGTGCCAGCAGAGGGACAGGGACGCGAGATGAAAAACTGTTTTTT.

The chain carries TRBV11-3 and TRBJ2-1, with D maybe TRBD2 (5 bases). Germline loops: CDR1 SGHNT, CDR2 YENEEA. The CDR3 loop spans 14 amino acids. V was trimmed by 1 base and J by 3 bases, leaving 7 bases between them. The chain's CDR3 is CASSLGGNYNEQFF. DNA for the CDR3: TGTGCCAGCAGCTTAGGAGGGAACTACAATGAGCAGTTCTTC.

Here the CDR3 reads CATSRDVRSGANVLTF. The CDR3 region has the DNA TGTGCCACCAGCAGAGATGTTCGCTCTGGGGCCAACGTCCTGACTTTC. V and J are TRBV15 and TRBJ2-6; D remains unclear. The germline CDR1 and CDR2 sequences are LNHNV and YYDKDF (reference sequence). The V end was cut by 0 bases, the J end by 0 bases, with 6 bases between. CDR3 size: 16 residues.

The chain has TRBV5-1 and TRBJ2-1, with 7 bases identical to TRBD1. Germline assignment: CDR1 SGHRS and CDR2 YFSETQ. The CDR3 runs to 16 residues. Trimming at V came to 4 bases and at J to 4 bases, leaving 11 bases not matched to a gene. CDR3 bases: TGCGCCAGCAGCCTCCAGGACAGGATGGGGTACAATGAGCAGTTCTTC. Translated, it gives CASSLQDRMGYNEQFF.

This sequence joins TRBV9 and TRBJ2-1; possible D gene TRBD2, 5 bases. Germline V gene sequence: CDR1 SGDLS, CDR2 YYNGEE. V was clipped by 7 bases and J by 9 bases, with 26 bases between them. The CDR3 sequence is 16 residues long. CDR3 nucleotide sequence: TGTGCCAGCCAAGACGGTGTAAGCGGTTTGGCAGGTGAGCAGTTCTTC. This gives the protein CASQDGVSGLAGEQFF.

This sequence joins TRBV11-2 and TRBJ2-7; D remains unclear. The CDR3 totals 15 residues. The germline V and J ends were trimmed by 2 bases and 2 bases, with 13 bases remaining between them. CDR1 is SGHAT, CDR2 FQNNGV, per germline. In DNA, the CDR3 is TGTGCCAGCAGCTTAATTAGCCAGGACGCCTACGAGCAGTACTTC. This codes for CASSLISQDAYEQYF.

The chain carries TRBV9 and TRBJ1-2; TRBD1 matches 7 bases. CDR1 and CDR2 from the germline V gene are SGDLS and YYNGEE. The V segment lost 4 bases and the J segment 1 base; nucleotides outside the gene matches: 7. The CDR3 is made up of 15 amino acids. The CDR3 DNA follows: TGTGCCAGCAGCCCGCGACAGGGCCTTAACTATGGCTACACCTTC. Translating it yields CASSPRQGLNYGYTF.

J is TRBJ1-1 and V is TRBV18; no firm D call. The CDR3 runs 14 residues. Trimming left V 0 bases short and J 5 bases short, with 10 bases between. Per the germline V gene, CDR1 is KGHSH and CDR2 is LQKENI. The CDR3 is CASSPPRESTEAFF. DNA of the CDR3: TGTGCCAGCTCACCACCAAGGGAGAGTACTGAAGCTTTCTTT. Full variable domain (outside the CDR3, taken from reference TRBV18 and TRBJ1-1): NAGVMQNPRHLVRRRGQEARLRCSPMKGHSHVYWYRQLPEEGLKFMVYLQKENIIDESGMPKERFSAEFPKEGPSILRIQQVVRGDSAAYFCASSPPRESTEAFFGQGTRLTVV.

This chain uses TRBV7-6 with TRBJ1-1, with 11 bases lining up with TRBD1. This CDR3 comprises 16 residues. Losses at the gene ends were 5 bases for V and 4 bases for J; bases not matched to a gene: 9. The germline V gene encodes CDR1 SGHVS and CDR2 FNYEAQ. CDR3: CASSLGQGALGTEAFF. In DNA, the CDR3 is TGTGCCAGCAGCCTAGGACAGGGGGCCCTGGGCACTGAAGCTTTCTTT.